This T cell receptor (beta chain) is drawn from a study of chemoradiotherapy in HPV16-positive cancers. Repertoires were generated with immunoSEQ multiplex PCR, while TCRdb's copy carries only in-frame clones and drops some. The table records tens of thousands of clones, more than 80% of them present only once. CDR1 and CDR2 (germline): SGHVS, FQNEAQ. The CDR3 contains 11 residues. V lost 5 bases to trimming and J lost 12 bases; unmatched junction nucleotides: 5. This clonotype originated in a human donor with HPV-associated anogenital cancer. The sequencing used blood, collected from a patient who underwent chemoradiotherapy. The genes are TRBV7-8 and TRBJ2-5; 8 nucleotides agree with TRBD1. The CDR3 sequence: CASSHGQGEYF. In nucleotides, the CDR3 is TGTGCCAGCAGCCATGGACAGGGAGAGTACTTC.